The rows below give T cell receptor beta chains drawn from one sample of a study of T cell changes during pregnancy in multiple sclerosis. The assay was immunoSEQ multiplex PCR, and TCRdb's table has in-frame clones only and misses some. The repertoire holds tens of thousands of clones, with 92% as singletons. The sequencing used peripheral blood, collected before pregnancy. Source of these receptors: a female donor with multiple sclerosis, enrolled in a pregnancy study. The CDR3 runs from the conserved cysteine through the conserved F or W. The order of the fields is clone size, V gene, J gene, D gene, CDR3 protein, CDR3 DNA. D genes are given only for firm matches. Clone size is given for some rows only: seen once, a few or many times, or a class if the clone is expanded.

size: NA
V: TRBV30
J: TRBJ2-1
D: NA
CDR3: CAWAAVYNEQFF
DNA: TGTGCCTGGGCAGCGGTTTACAATGAGCAGTTCTTC

size: NA
V: TRBV19
J: TRBJ1-1
D: NA
CDR3: CASSIRGTEAFF
DNA: TGTGCCAGTAGTATTCGAGGCACTGAAGCTTTCTTT

size: NA
V: TRBV14
J: TRBJ2-3
D: TRBD2
CDR3: CASSRRLAGTFSMFTDTQYF
DNA: TGTGCCAGCAGCCGCCGACTAGCGGGGACCTTCAGCATGTTCACAGATACGCAGTATTTT

size: NA
V: TRBV7-2
J: TRBJ2-7
D: NA
CDR3: CASSPEAGRSTREQYF
DNA: TGTGCCAGCAGCCCGGAGGCGGGACGGAGTACGAGGGAGCAGTACTTC

size: NA
V: TRBV7-9
J: TRBJ1-1
D: TRBD1
CDR3: CASSFGTGLLGTEAFF
DNA: TGTGCCAGCAGTTTCGGGACAGGGCTTTTGGGCACTGAAGCTTTCTTT

size: NA
V: TRBV7-2
J: TRBJ2-3
D: NA
CDR3: CASLLDLGVSDTQYF
DNA: TGTGCCAGCCTCCTAGACCTCGGTGTCTCAGATACGCAGTATTTT

size: NA
V: TRBV4-2
J: TRBJ2-7
D: NA
CDR3: CASSQVNSEQYF
DNA: TGTGCCAGCAGCCAAGTTAATAGCGAGCAGTACTTC

size: NA
V: TRBV27
J: TRBJ2-7
D: TRBD2
CDR3: CASSLLAGGMEQYF
DNA: TGTGCCAGCAGTTTACTAGCGGGGGGGATGGAGCAGTACTTC

size: NA
V: TRBV12-2
J: TRBJ2-7
D: NA
CDR3: CASRCRFRF
DNA: TGTGCAAGTCGCTGCCGGTTCCGGTTC

size: NA
V: TRBV12-5
J: TRBJ2-2
D: TRBD2
CDR3: CASGLVHPGLAGVGTGELFF
DNA: TGTGCTAGTGGTTTGGTACACCCGGGACTAGCGGGAGTGGGAACCGGGGAGCTGTTTTTT

size: NA
V: TRBV5-1
J: TRBJ2-1
D: NA
CDR3: CASSFSGRSYNEQFF
DNA: TGCGCCAGCAGCTTCAGCGGTCGCTCCTACAATGAGCAGTTCTTC

size: NA
V: TRBV6-4
J: TRBJ2-5
D: TRBD1
CDR3: CASSEPRTGDIPTQYF
DNA: TGTGCCAGCAGTGAGCCCCGGACAGGGGATATCCCGACCCAGTACTTC

size: NA
V: TRBV11-2
J: TRBJ2-3
D: TRBD2
CDR3: CASSLDWLAGVTDTQYF
DNA: TGTGCCAGCAGCTTAGATTGGTTAGCGGGAGTCACAGATACGCAGTATTTT

size: NA
V: TRBV27
J: TRBJ1-1
D: NA
CDR3: CASRLYLNTEAFF
DNA: TGTGCCAGCAGACTATACCTGAACACTGAAGCTTTCTTT

size: NA
V: TRBV7-2
J: TRBJ2-3
D: NA
CDR3: CASSRDRPGVYTDTQYF
DNA: TGTGCCAGCAGCCGTGACAGACCGGGAGTCTACACAGATACGCAGTATTTT

size: NA
V: TRBV4-2
J: TRBJ2-7
D: TRBD2
CDR3: CASSQGLGSGRSSYEQYF
DNA: TGTGCCAGCAGCCAAGGTCTTGGTAGCGGGAGGAGCTCCTACGAGCAGTACTTC

size: NA
V: TRBV5-1
J: TRBJ1-2
D: NA
CDR3: CASSLLGGYGYTF
DNA: TGCGCCAGCAGCTTGTTGGGGGGTTATGGCTACACCTTC

size: NA
V: TRBV19
J: TRBJ2-2
D: TRBD2
CDR3: CASSGLAGNTGELFF
DNA: TGTGCCAGTAGTGGACTAGCGGGGAACACCGGGGAGCTGTTTTTT

size: NA
V: TRBV5-4
J: TRBJ1-2
D: NA
CDR3: CASSLAGVDGYTF
DNA: TGTGCCAGCAGCTTGGCCGGGGTCGATGGCTACACCTTC

size: NA
V: TRBV2
J: TRBJ2-7
D: NA
CDR3: CASSGTGQGPYEQYF
DNA: TGTGCCAGCAGTGGAACCGGCCAGGGTCCCTACGAGCAGTACTTC

size: NA
V: TRBV25-1
J: TRBJ2-7
D: NA
CDR3: CASSLSYEQYF
DNA: TGTGCCAGCAGTCTTTCCTACGAGCAGTACTTC

size: few
V: TRBV5-4
J: TRBJ1-1
D: TRBD1
CDR3: CASSPGTGGAVWTEAFF
DNA: TGTGCCAGCAGCCCTGGGACAGGGGGCGCGGTATGGACTGAAGCTTTCTTT

size: NA
V: TRBV7-2
J: TRBJ2-4
D: TRBD2
CDR3: CASSAGLEQNIQYF
DNA: TGTGCCAGCAGCGCGGGACTAGAACAAAACATTCAGTACTTC

size: NA
V: TRBV11-2
J: TRBJ1-4
D: NA
CDR3: CASSLDRSKLFF
DNA: TGTGCCAGCAGCTTAGACCGTAGCAAACTGTTTTTT

size: NA
V: TRBV30
J: TRBJ2-7
D: NA
CDR3: CAWSMTEYEQYF
DNA: TGTGCCTGGAGTATGACAGAATACGAGCAGTACTTC

size: NA
V: TRBV7-2
J: TRBJ2-1
D: NA
CDR3: CASSLPLPNEQFF
DNA: TGTGCCAGCAGCTTACCCCTCCCGAATGAGCAGTTCTTC

size: once
V: TRBV15
J: TRBJ1-5
D: NA
CDR3: CATKGGGGNQPQHF
DNA: TGTGCCACCAAAGGGGGGGGTGGCAATCAGCCCCAGCATTTT

size: NA
V: TRBV6-1
J: TRBJ1-2
D: TRBD1
CDR3: CASSDNTGDGYTF
DNA: TGTGCCAGCAGTGACAATACAGGGGATGGCTACACCTTC

size: NA
V: TRBV28
J: TRBJ1-5
D: TRBD1
CDR3: CASNTGGSAQHF
DNA: TGTGCCAGCAATACAGGGGGGTCAGCCCAGCATTTT

size: NA
V: TRBV27
J: TRBJ2-1
D: NA
CDR3: CASSLQGSYNEQFF
DNA: TGTGCCAGCAGTTTACAGGGGTCCTACAATGAGCAGTTCTTC

size: NA
V: TRBV7-9
J: TRBJ2-7
D: NA
CDR3: CASSLPESSYEQYF
DNA: TGTGCCAGCAGCTTACCAGAAAGCTCCTACGAGCAGTACTTC

size: NA
V: TRBV7-9
J: TRBJ2-3
D: NA
CDR3: CASSFRSSTDTQYF
DNA: TGTGCCAGCAGCTTCCGTTCCTCTACAGATACGCAGTATTTT

size: NA
V: TRBV11-2
J: TRBJ2-7
D: NA
CDR3: CASSPTGYEQYF
DNA: TGTGCCAGCAGCCCTACAGGCTACGAGCAGTACTTC

size: NA
V: TRBV6-6
J: TRBJ2-7
D: TRBD2
CDR3: CASRETGTRVYEQYF
DNA: TGTGCCAGCAGAGAGACCGGGACTAGAGTCTACGAGCAGTACTTC

size: NA
V: TRBV28
J: TRBJ2-1
D: TRBD2
CDR3: CASSLTSGPFNEQFF
DNA: TGTGCCAGCAGTCTAACTAGCGGGCCCTTCAATGAGCAGTTCTTC

size: NA
V: TRBV19
J: TRBJ1-5
D: NA
CDR3: CASSNVNNQPQHF
DNA: TGTGCCAGTAGTAATGTCAACAATCAGCCCCAGCATTTT

size: NA
V: TRBV27
J: TRBJ1-2
D: TRBD1
CDR3: CASSLGQGQFYGYTF
DNA: TGTGCCAGCAGTTTAGGACAGGGGCAATTCTATGGCTACACCTTC

size: NA
V: TRBV19
J: TRBJ2-5
D: NA
CDR3: CASSTQETQYF
DNA: TGTGCCAGTAGTACGCAAGAGACCCAGTACTTC

size: NA
V: TRBV7-2
J: TRBJ1-2
D: NA
CDR3: CASGGGRQSYGYTF
DNA: TGTGCCAGCGGGGGGGGGCGACAGTCCTATGGCTACACCTTC